Below are 9 T cell receptor beta chains sequenced from a single sample in a study of patients and donors after allogeneic stem cell transplantation. TCRdb re-called the RT-PCR reads through MiXCR, storing one row per CDR3 protein. The sample holds hundreds of thousands of distinct CDR3 sequences, 16% seen once. The sequencing sample was made of blood, either unsorted or a sorted T cell fraction (not recorded which). These receptors originate from a human donor who was either an allogeneic HSCT recipient or a stem cell or donor lymphocyte infusion donor (not recorded which). It is not recorded whose cells these are; they may come from a transplant donor.

The sample holds a few counts of this clonotype. The chain couples TRBV18 to TRBJ1-5; a possible D gene is TRBD1 (5 bases). The V gene lost 2 bases and the J gene lost 5 bases, with 10 bases spanning the gap. The germline gives CDR1 KGHSH, CDR2 LQKENI. The CDR3 consists of 14 residues. DNA for the CDR3: TGTGCCAGCTCACCATTGGGACCCCATCAGCCCCAGCATTTT. It is translated as CASSPLGPHQPQHF.

The V gene is TRBV12-3 or TRBV12-4, the J gene TRBJ1-6; 9 nucleotides line up with TRBD1. This CDR3 spans 15 amino acids. The ends lost 7 bases at V and 4 bases at J; junction bases unmatched: 5. This chain's CDR3 is CASKGTGIYNSPLHF. CDR3 DNA: TGTGCCAGCAAGGGGACAGGGATTTATAATTCACCCCTCCACTTT.

The chain recombines TRBV7-2 with TRBJ2-1, with TRBD2 as a possible D gene (5 bases). Germline-derived CDR1 and CDR2 are SGHTA and FQGNSA. V lost 4 bases and J 7 bases, leaving 14 bases between the germline ends. This CDR3 has 14 residues. Written as DNA, the CDR3 is TGTGCCAGCAGCTCCGGACTCTTTACGAATGAGCAGTTCTTC. Amino acid sequence: CASSSGLFTNEQFF.

The rearrangement joins TRBV6-2 or TRBV6-3 to TRBJ1-5; 8 bases fit TRBD1. This CDR3 is 14 amino acids long. V was clipped by 4 bases and J by 6 bases; unmatched bases: 5. The germline V gene encodes CDR1 MNHEY and CDR2 SVGEGT. DNA for the CDR3: TGTGCCAGCAGTTCCGGGACAGGAACTCAGCCCCAGCATTTT. The encoded protein is CASSSGTGTQPQHF.

This clonotype was seen more than once but under ten times. V is TRBV7-3 and J is TRBJ2-3; D perhaps matches TRBD2 (5 bases). V shed 4 bases and J shed 3 bases, with 14 bases lying between them. The CDR3 loop spans 15 amino acids. The germline V gene encodes CDR1 SGHTA and CDR2 FQGTGA. The CDR3 loop is CASSSRRGGTDTQYF. The CDR3 nucleotides read TGTGCCAGCAGCTCTCGACGTGGAGGAACAGATACGCAGTATTTT.

This sequence joins TRBV20-1 and TRBJ2-1, with 7 bases matching TRBD1. The CDR3 runs to 12 residues. Trimming removed 2 bases from V and 7 bases from J; junction bases left unmatched: 2. Germline values: CDR1 DFQATT, CDR2 SNEGSKA (reference sequence). This chain's CDR3 is CSARRGQNEQFF. Here the CDR3 DNA reads TGCAGTGCTAGAAGGGGGCAAAATGAGCAGTTCTTC.

The chain combines TRBV20-1 with TRBJ2-7, with 7 bases that match TRBD2. Per germline, CDR1 DFQATT and CDR2 SNEGSKA (reference sequence). V shed 0 bases and J 1 base; nucleotides not matched to a gene: 9. This CDR3 is built from 16 residues. CDR3 sequence: CSARDWPGGFSYEQYF. DNA for the CDR3: TGCAGTGCTAGAGATTGGCCCGGGGGGTTTTCCTACGAGCAGTACTTC.

The chain links TRBV20-1 to TRBJ2-5, with 11 positions matching TRBD2. Germline V gene sequence: CDR1 DFQATT, CDR2 SNEGSKA (reference sequence). The CDR3 sequence is 15 residues long. V lost 6 bases to trimming and J lost 5 bases; unmatched junction nucleotides: 11. The CDR3 DNA reads TGCAGTGCCCCAAGTAGCGGGAGGGCCGGGGAGACCCAGTACTTC. As protein: CSAPSSGRAGETQYF.

The chain employs TRBV18 and TRBJ2-7; D is uncertain. V lost 4 bases, J lost 1 base, and 11 bases lay in between. Per the germline V gene, CDR1 is KGHSH and CDR2 is LQKENI. This CDR3 has 14 residues. The CDR3 DNA follows: TGTGCCAGCTCACAAGGCAGAAGATCCTACGAGCAGTACTTC. Amino acids: CASSQGRRSYEQYF.